The 20 T cell receptor beta chains reported below all come from one sample, sequenced in a study of molecular identifiers for immune sequencing clone quantification. One entry per CDR3 protein, called by TCRdb with MiXCR from the PCR reads. The table includes about 500,000 distinct CDR3 sequences, about 21% detected once. The specimen sequenced was naive CD8+ T cells from blood, with Jurkat cell RNA spiked in. Stated subset: FACS-sorted CD8+CD4-CCR7+CD45RA+ naive T cells. The receptors shown here come from a human donor in good health. Some libraries in this study had Jurkat cell RNA spiked in.

In its sample, this clonotype was seen a few times. The V gene is TRBV3-1, the J gene TRBJ2-3; 8 nucleotides agree with TRBD2. J was trimmed by 0 bases and V by 5 bases; bases with no gene match: 10. CDR3 length equals 17 residues. Germline V gene lookup returns CDR1 LGHDT and CDR2 YNNKEL (reference sequence). In DNA form, the CDR3 reads TGTGCCAGCAGCGACAGCGGGAGCGACGCTAGCACAGATACGCAGTATTTT. It translates to CASSDSGSDASTDTQYF.

This clonotype occurred many times. The chain uses TRBV28 and TRBJ1-1; a weak D match, TRBD1 (6 bases). V shed 3 bases and J shed 6 bases, with 14 bases lying between them. The length of the CDR3 is 14 residues. Per germline, CDR1 MDHEN and CDR2 SYDVKM. CDR3 coding DNA: TGTGCCAGCAGTTTTTGGGGAAAGGGGGCTGAAGCTTTCTTT. It codes for CASSFWGKGAEAFF.

A few counts support this clonotype. The chain joins TRBV12-3 or TRBV12-4 to TRBJ2-2; 9 nucleotides match TRBD1. CDR3 size: 17 residues. V lost 6 bases, J lost 4 bases, and 12 bases stayed unmatched. CDR3 loop: CASSPGTGMRSTGELFF. The DNA for the CDR3 is TGTGCCAGCAGCCCCGGGACAGGGATGAGGTCCACCGGGGAGCTGTTTTTT.

Notes on this clonotype: The junction departs from germline at one end; a sequencing error may be responsible. V usage is TRBV7-6 and J usage is TRBJ2-5; D remains ambiguous. CDR3 length: 14 residues. CDR1 is SGHVS and CDR2 is FNYEAQ in the germline V gene. The CDR3 DNA sequence: TGCGCCAGCAGCTTAGTTGGGCAGGCGGAGACCCAGTACTTC. Translated, it gives CASSLVGQAETQYF.

This clonotype has more than one count but fewer than ten. V usage is TRBV19 and J usage is TRBJ2-6; TRBD1 is a possible D gene (6 bases). Germline V gene lookup returns CDR1 LNHDA and CDR2 SQIVND (reference sequence). Trimming stripped 1 base from V and 0 bases from J, with 13 bases between. The CDR3 extends over 18 amino acids. This CDR3 reads CASSIVSGAYSGANVLTF. CDR3 coding DNA: TGTGCCAGTAGTATAGTATCAGGGGCTTACTCTGGGGCCAACGTCCTGACTTTC.

The chain recombines TRBV4-2 with TRBJ2-7, with D tentatively TRBD1 (6 bases). The length of the CDR3 is 16 residues. Trimming pared 0 bases from V and 3 bases from J, leaving 15 bases between. Looked up from germline, CDR1 is LGHNA and CDR2 is YNFKEQ. As DNA, the CDR3 is TGTGCCAGCAGCCAAGAATCAACAGGGATAGACTACGAGCAGTACTTC. Its translation: CASSQESTGIDYEQYF.

This chain uses TRBV12-3 or TRBV12-4 with TRBJ1-4, with TRBD1 matching 7 bases. V gave up 5 bases and J gave up 2 bases; unmatched junction bases: 8. CDR3 size: 16 residues. This CDR3 is CASSPITGQTNEKLFF. The CDR3, as DNA: TGTGCCAGCAGTCCTATAACGGGACAGACTAATGAAAAACTGTTTTTT.

CDR3 residues: CAWSVTANEQYF. The CDR3 nucleotides read TGTGCCTGGAGTGTAACAGCTAACGAGCAGTACTTC. The V and J genes are TRBV30 and TRBJ2-7; D is unclear. CDR1 and CDR2 from the germline V gene are GTSNPN and SVGIG (reference sequence). The CDR3 spans 12 residues. The V gene lost 0 bases and the J gene lost 5 bases, with 8 bases spanning the gap.

The chain combines TRBV19 with TRBJ1-5; the D gene is possibly TRBD1 (5 bases). This CDR3 has 15 residues. Germline V gene data show CDR1 as LNHDA and CDR2 as SQIVND (reference sequence). V was cut by 4 bases and J by 2 bases, with 12 bases left in between. This CDR3 is CASSTGVWGNQPQHF. DNA for the CDR3: TGTGCCAGTAGTACGGGGGTCTGGGGCAATCAGCCCCAGCATTTT.

This clonotype was seen only a few times. The chain recombines TRBV5-1 with TRBJ1-1; unclear D gene. Trimming took off 4 bases at V and 1 base at J, with 11 bases between the two ends. Germline CDR1 and CDR2: SGHRS and YFSETQ. The CDR3 extends over 14 amino acids. The CDR3 protein is CASSLEARNTEAFF. Written as DNA, the CDR3 is TGCGCCAGCAGCCTGGAGGCCAGGAACACTGAAGCTTTCTTT.

This chain joins TRBV7-3 and TRBJ2-1, with TRBD2 identical over 10 bases. Looked up from germline, CDR1 is SGHTA and CDR2 is FQGTGA. V trimming: 8 bases; J trimming: 7 bases; junction bases outside the gene matches: 11. CDR3 length equals 15 residues. This CDR3 reads CASPTSGTFVNEQFF. CDR3 nucleotides: TGTGCCAGCCCTACTAGCGGGACCTTTGTTAATGAGCAGTTCTTC.

The sample holds a few counts of this clonotype. The gene calls are TRBV30 and TRBJ2-1; TRBD2 matches 8 bases. The germline CDR1 and CDR2 sequences are GTSNPN and SVGIG (reference sequence). This CDR3 is built from 14 residues. Trimming took 0 bases from V and 8 from J; bases not matched to a gene: 6. CDR3 DNA: TGTGCCTGGAGTGTTGTGGCGGGAGGCGATGAGCAGTTCTTC. Protein sequence: CAWSVVAGGDEQFF. The full variable domain, completed using reference TRBV30 and TRBJ2-1, is SQTIHQWPATLVQPVGSPLSLECTVEGTSNPNLYWYRQAAGRGLQLLFYSVGIGQISSEVPQNLSASRPQDRQFILSSKKLLLSDSGFYLCAWSVVAGGDEQFFGPGTRLTVL.

With respect to this clonotype: A junction boundary mismatches the germline segment, possibly from a read error. This rearrangement joins TRBV19 to TRBJ2-2; no definite D call. Germline CDR1 reads LNHDA; CDR2 reads SQIVND (reference sequence). CDR3 length equals 13 residues. The chain's CDR3 is CASSIVWHDELLF. The DNA of the CDR3 is TGTGCCAGTAGTATAGTTTGGCATGATGAGCTGCTTTTT.

On this clonotype itself: Since a much larger clone is just one base distant, this may be a read error. The rearrangement uses TRBV6-1 and TRBJ1-1; D unresolved. This CDR3 has 12 residues. From germline, CDR1 is MNHNS and CDR2 SASEGT. The V end was cut by 8 bases, the J end by 2 bases, with 9 bases between. The CDR3 nucleotides read TGTGCCAGCGTTACAGTCAACACTGAAGCTTTCTTT. This codes for CASVTVNTEAFF.

This clonotype came up a few times. The rearrangement joins TRBV27 to TRBJ2-6, with 12 bases aligning to TRBD1. V shed 4 bases and J 1 base; nucleotides not matched to a gene: 14. The CDR3 is 21 residues long. Germline V CDR1 and CDR2: MNHEY, SMNVEV (reference sequence). This CDR3 reads CASSYQGWWDRGLSGANVLTF. The CDR3 nucleotides read TGTGCCAGCAGTTATCAAGGTTGGTGGGACAGGGGGCTGTCTGGGGCCAACGTCCTGACTTTC.

This clonotype was counted a few times. The chain links TRBV13 to TRBJ2-5; D possibly matches TRBD1 or TRBD2 (5 bases each). The CDR3 sequence is 14 residues long. V was pared by 3 bases and J by 4 bases, with 12 bases between. Germline values: CDR1 PRHDT, CDR2 FYEKMQ (reference sequence). CDR3 nucleotides: TGTGCCAGCAGCTTGAGGATGGGACGAGAGACCCAGTACTTC. This encodes CASSLRMGRETQYF.

This chain uses TRBV6-2 or TRBV6-3 with TRBJ2-3, with TRBD2 matching 7 bases. V gave up 3 bases and J gave up 2 bases; unmatched junction bases: 8. This CDR3 has 16 amino acids. In germline, CDR1 is MNHEY, CDR2 SVGEGT. CDR3 amino acids: CASSYFRRENTDTQYF. CDR3 coding DNA: TGTGCCAGCAGTTATTTTAGGCGGGAGAACACAGATACGCAGTATTTT.

The chain employs TRBV11-2 and TRBJ2-1, with D possibly being TRBD2 (7 bases). The germline CDR1 and CDR2 sequences are SGHAT and FQNNGV. This CDR3 comprises 17 residues. V lost 6 bases and J lost 5, with 23 bases in between. This CDR3 reads CASSPGWGGAADNEQFF. The CDR3, as DNA: TGTGCCAGCAGTCCGGGTTGGGGGGGGGCCGCGGACAATGAGCAGTTCTTC. Combining the CDR3 with reference TRBV11-2 and TRBJ2-1 gives the whole variable domain EAGVAQSPRYKIIEKRQSVAFWCNPISGHATLYWYQQILGQGPKLLIQFQNNGVVDDSQLPKDRFSAERLKGVDSTLKIQPAKLEDSAVYLCASSPGWGGAADNEQFFGPGTRLTVL.

V usage is TRBV29-1 and J usage is TRBJ2-7, with 9 nucleotides matching TRBD1. Germline V gives CDR1 SQVTM, CDR2 ANQGSEA. The CDR3 totals 14 residues. V lost 5 bases, J lost 0 bases, and 5 bases stayed unmatched. The CDR3 loop is CSVSDRGSSYEQYF. As DNA, the CDR3 is TGCAGCGTTAGCGACAGGGGGTCCTCCTACGAGCAGTACTTC.

Note on this clonotype: A single base separates this from a much larger clone, so it may be a read error. The rearrangement uses TRBV20-1 and TRBJ2-3, with 9 bases identical to TRBD1. V was clipped by 0 bases and J by 4 bases; unmatched bases: 5. Germline V gene data show CDR1 as DFQATT and CDR2 as SNEGSKA (reference sequence). This CDR3 region has 15 residues. DNA for the CDR3: TGCAGTGCTAGAGATCGGGACAGGGCCGCAGATACGCAGTATTTT. This gives the protein CSARDRDRAADTQYF.